One sample yielded the 23 T cell receptor beta chains listed below, sequenced in a study of shared clonotypes between healthy human individuals. The table came from immunoSEQ multiplex PCR; TCRdb's copy has only in-frame clones and leaves some out. This sample yields some 550,000 clones, of which around 97% are seen a single time; roughly 0.055% belongs to the top ten. The specimen was naive CD4+ T cells sorted from blood. Regarding subset: CD45RA+ positively selected. The origin of the receptors is a woman aged 30 to 39 in good health.

V usage is TRBV29-1 and J usage is TRBJ1-2, with TRBD1 as a possible D gene (6 bases). The CDR3 sequence is 15 residues long. Trimming shortened V by 6 bases and J by 3 bases, and 20 bases separated the two germline ends. CDR1 is SQVTM, CDR2 ANQGSEA, per germline. Here the CDR3 DNA reads TGCAGCGTCGCCACCTTGCGGGGGCGCTACTATGGCTACACCTTC. Translation gives CSVATLRGRYYGYTF.

The chain has TRBV9 and TRBJ2-3; perhaps TRBD1 as D (5 bases). The germline V and J ends were trimmed by 4 bases and 0 bases, with 9 bases remaining between them. This CDR3 comprises 14 residues. Per the germline V gene, CDR1 is SGDLS and CDR2 is YYNGEE. CDR3 DNA sequence: TGTGCCAGCAGCCCCCGACAGAGCACAGATACGCAGTATTTT. Translation gives CASSPRQSTDTQYF.

V is TRBV7-9 and J is TRBJ2-1, with TRBD2 matching 7 bases. Germline trimming cut 5 bases from V and 6 bases from J; bases unmatched to any gene: 13. Germline V gene sequence: CDR1 SEHNR, CDR2 FQNEAQ (reference sequence). CDR3 length equals 16 residues. The CDR3 DNA sequence: TGTGCCAGCAGCCTGATCGGGACTAACCAACGCAATGAGCAGTTCTTC. It encodes CASSLIGTNQRNEQFF.

The chain uses TRBV7-9 and TRBJ1-4, with no clear D. CDR3 length equals 14 residues. CDR1 is SEHNR, CDR2 FQNEAQ, per germline (reference sequence). V was clipped by 2 bases and J by 5 bases, with 9 bases between them. The CDR3 region is CASSLNSANEKLFF. CDR3 sequence (DNA): TGTGCCAGCAGCTTAAATAGTGCCAATGAAAAACTGTTTTTT.

The chain uses TRBV11-3 and TRBJ2-3; TRBD1 agrees at 9 bases. Germline values: CDR1 SGHNT, CDR2 YENEEA. CDR3 length: 16 amino acids. J lost 2 bases, V lost 1 base, and 4 bases had no gene match. The CDR3 DNA follows: TGTGCCAGCAGCTTAGGAACAGGGGGCCCCACAGATACGCAGTATTTT. Its protein is CASSLGTGGPTDTQYF.

V and J are TRBV7-9 and TRBJ2-1; weak D call: TRBD2 (6 bases). This CDR3 comprises 15 residues. Germline V lookup: CDR1 SEHNR, CDR2 FQNEAQ (reference sequence). The V gene lost 3 bases and the J gene lost 7 bases, with 16 bases spanning the gap. In DNA, the CDR3 is TGTGCCAGCAGCTTTGTCCGGGACTGGAGGAATGAGCAGTTCTTC. As protein: CASSFVRDWRNEQFF.

CDR3: CAWSPTSVGHEQFF. CDR3 DNA sequence: TGTGCCTGGAGTCCGACCTCAGTCGGCCATGAGCAGTTCTTC. The chain carries TRBV30 and TRBJ2-1; no reliable D call. Germline CDR1 is GTSNPN and CDR2 is SVGIG (reference sequence). Trimming left V 2 bases short and J 8 bases short, with 16 bases between. The CDR3 contains 14 residues.

The J gene is TRBJ2-5, the V gene TRBV5-1; 8 bases align to TRBD2. The J call is in doubt because the DNA end fits TRBJ2-7 better. This CDR3 has 15 residues. Germline lookup yields CDR1 SGHRS and CDR2 YFSETQ. DNA of the CDR3: TGCGCCAGCAGCGGTTCTCTAGCGGGTCCACACGAGCAGTACTTC. Protein: CASSGSLAGPHEQYF.

The gene calls are TRBV20-1 and TRBJ2-5; D is possibly TRBD1 (5 bases). CDR1 and CDR2 from the germline V gene are DFQATT and SNEGSKA (reference sequence). The CDR3 runs to 11 residues. V lost 6 bases to trimming and J lost 2 bases, with 7 bases between them. CDR3 nucleotides: TGCAGTGCCCACAGGCAAGAGACCCAGTACTTC. Amino acids: CSAHRQETQYF.

This chain uses TRBV5-4 with TRBJ2-5; the D is unclear. Trimming stripped 0 bases from V and 1 base from J, with 7 bases between. Germline CDR1 and CDR2: SGHNT and YYREEE (reference sequence). There are 14 residues in the CDR3. Here the CDR3 DNA reads TGTGCCAGCAGCTTGGGAATGGCCCAAGAGACCCAGTACTTC. Its translation is CASSLGMAQETQYF.

This sequence joins TRBV11-2 and TRBJ2-3, with unresolved D. The germline V and J ends were trimmed by 2 bases and 4 bases, with 7 bases remaining between them. Germline lookup yields CDR1 SGHAT and CDR2 FQNNGV. This CDR3 has 13 amino acids. The chain's CDR3 is CASSLTRADTQYF. CDR3 bases: TGTGCCAGCAGCTTAACTCGCGCAGATACGCAGTATTTT.

This clone was seen a few times. The CDR3 is CASSAGLAGNTGELFF. The CDR3 DNA is TGTGCCAGCAGCGCCGGACTAGCGGGAAACACCGGGGAGCTGTTTTTT. The V gene is TRBV7-9, the J gene TRBJ2-2, with 12 bases that match TRBD2. The CDR3 runs 16 residues. With V trimmed by 5 bases and J by 2 bases, 3 bases remained unmatched. CDR1 SEHNR and CDR2 FQNEAQ come from the germline V gene (reference sequence).

V and J are TRBV4-2 and TRBJ2-7; D gene ambiguous. Germline V CDR1 and CDR2: LGHNA, YNFKEQ. V shed 5 bases and J shed 4 bases, with 27 bases lying between them. The CDR3 loop spans 18 amino acids. In nucleotides, the CDR3 is TGTGCCAGCAGCGGAGAACTCTGGCCTGCCGGGCAGTTTTACGAGCAGTACTTC. This codes for CASSGELWPAGQFYEQYF.

The chain links TRBV6-5 to TRBJ2-7, with D perhaps matching TRBD2 (7 bases). CDR1 and CDR2 from the germline V gene are MNHEY and SVGAGI. The germline V and J ends were trimmed by 5 bases and 2 bases, with 16 bases remaining between them. The CDR3 contains 15 residues. CDR3 in DNA: TGTGCCAGCAGTCGTGCTGGCGGGGGCACCTACGAGCAGTACTTC. It specifies CASSRAGGGTYEQYF.

This sequence joins TRBV12-5 and TRBJ1-2; D ambiguous. CDR1 is LGHNT, CDR2 FRNRAP, per germline. The V gene lost 3 bases and the J gene lost 6 bases, with 11 bases spanning the gap. The CDR3 runs 13 residues. This CDR3 reads CASGFGLQDGYTF. CDR3 nucleotides: TGTGCTAGTGGTTTCGGTCTTCAGGATGGCTACACCTTC.

The chain recombines TRBV7-9 with TRBJ2-2, with D unresolved. V gave up 5 bases and J gave up 6 bases, with 22 bases separating them. Germline CDR1 SEHNR, CDR2 FQNEAQ (reference sequence). This CDR3 spans 17 amino acids. The CDR3, as DNA: TGTGCCAGCAGCCTCCTCAGAAGCCCCGAGTCTCCCGGGGAGCTGTTTTTT. Its protein product is CASSLLRSPESPGELFF.

The chain combines TRBV28 with TRBJ1-1; D perhaps matches TRBD1 (6 bases). V gave up 3 bases and J gave up 0 bases, with 14 bases separating them. This CDR3 region has 16 residues. The germline CDR1 and CDR2 sequences are MDHEN and SYDVKM. As DNA, the CDR3 is TGTGCCAGCAGTTTTCGGACCAGGGGCGTGAACACTGAAGCTTTCTTT. Protein: CASSFRTRGVNTEAFF.

A single count supports this clone. The chain's CDR3 is CASSYEGTDTQYF. CDR3 DNA: TGTGCCAGCAGTTATGAGGGTACAGATACGCAGTATTTT. The chain couples TRBV6-6 to TRBJ2-3, with TRBD2 as a possible D gene (5 bases). With 3 bases removed from V and 3 bases from J, the gap between germline ends came to 7 bases. CDR3 length: 13 amino acids. From germline, CDR1 is MNHNY and CDR2 SVGAGI (reference sequence).

The chain joins TRBV28 to TRBJ1-3; D call uncertain. V shed 6 bases and J shed 4 bases, with 10 bases lying between them. CDR1 MDHEN and CDR2 SYDVKM come from the germline V gene. CDR3 length equals 13 residues. The CDR3 region has the DNA TGTGCCAGCAGATCCCATAGAGGAAACACCATATATTTT. It is translated as CASRSHRGNTIYF.

The chain carries TRBV4-2 and TRBJ1-1; D gene unclear. This CDR3 spans 14 amino acids. Between the trimmed V and J ends, which lost 0 bases and 3 bases, there was a span of 8 bases. Looked up from germline, CDR1 is LGHNA and CDR2 is YNFKEQ. CDR3 in amino acids: CASSQERVDTEAFF. In nucleotides, the CDR3 is TGTGCCAGCAGCCAAGAAAGGGTTGACACTGAAGCTTTCTTT.

The V call is TRBV6-7, the J call TRBJ2-7; 8 nucleotides line up with TRBD2. TRBV6-7 is reported as an ORF; its role is uncertain. V was pared by 0 bases and J by 0 bases, with 19 bases of the junction left unmatched. This CDR3 comprises 21 residues. CDR3 DNA: TGTGCCAGCAGTTACTCGAAGGTCTTCGGAAGGGCGGGGGGAGACTCCTACGAGCAGTACTTC. It specifies CASSYSKVFGRAGGDSYEQYF.

The chain uses TRBV5-6 and TRBJ2-2, with D maybe TRBD1 (6 bases). The germline gives CDR1 SGHDT, CDR2 YYEEEE. The CDR3 consists of 15 residues. The V gene lost 4 bases and the J gene lost 4 bases, with 14 bases spanning the gap. The CDR3 loop reads CASSGQGSVTGELFF. The CDR3 DNA reads TGTGCCAGCAGCGGTCAGGGGTCGGTCACCGGGGAGCTGTTTTTT.

The rearrangement joins TRBV30 to TRBJ1-3; unclear D gene. V was pared by 2 bases and J by 0 bases, with 5 bases between. This CDR3 has 13 amino acids. From germline, CDR1 is GTSNPN and CDR2 SVGIG (reference sequence). The CDR3 here is CAWSLVSGNTIYF. The DNA of the CDR3 is TGTGCCTGGAGTTTGGTCTCTGGAAACACCATATATTTT.